This T cell receptor (beta chain) was recovered during a study of shared clonotypes between healthy human individuals. Study-wide results and caveats: Larger richness was generally estimated for naive than memory subsets.

For this clone: Its antigen is not known.

TCRdb's table, derived via immunoSEQ multiplex PCR, lists solely in-frame clones and lacks some. The table records roughly 2 million clones, under 97% of them present only once. The source is a man aged 18 to 29 in good health. Sequenced input: naive CD4+ T cells sorted from blood. Documented subset: CD45RA+ positively selected.

The DNA of the CDR3 is TGTGCCAGCAGCTTACTCGCGGGAGTTGCAGATACGCAGTATTTT. It is translated as CASSLLAGVADTQYF. V and J are TRBV7-9 and TRBJ2-3, with 7 bases lining up with TRBD2. CDR1 SEHNR and CDR2 FQNEAQ come from the germline V gene (reference sequence). The CDR3 totals 15 residues. The J segment lost 4 bases and the V segment lost 2 bases, leaving 6 bases of the junction unmatched.